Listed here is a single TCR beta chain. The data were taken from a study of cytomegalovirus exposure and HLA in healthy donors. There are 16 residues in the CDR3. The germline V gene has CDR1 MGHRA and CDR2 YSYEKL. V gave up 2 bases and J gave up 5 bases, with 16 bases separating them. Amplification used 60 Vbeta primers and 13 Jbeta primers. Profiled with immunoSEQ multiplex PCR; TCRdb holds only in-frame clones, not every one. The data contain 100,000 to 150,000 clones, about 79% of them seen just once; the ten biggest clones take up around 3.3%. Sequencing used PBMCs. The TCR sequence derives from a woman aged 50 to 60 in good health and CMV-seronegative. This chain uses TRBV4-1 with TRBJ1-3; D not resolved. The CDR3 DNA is TGCGCCAGCAGCCAATTAAGCGGGGAGAAGAGAAACACCATATATTTT. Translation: CASSQLSGEKRNTIYF.